The TCR beta chain described here comes from a study of blood T cells in healthy people across ages. Study-level background: T cells yielded about one barcoded beta molecule per two cells through template switching.

For the second PCR, which ran for roughly 7 to 11 cycles, a sample-barcoded 5' primer and a J-beta primer mix were used. TCRdb analysed the 5' RACE reads with MiXCR anew, one entry per CDR3 protein. The sample lists approximately 940,000 distinct CDR3 sequences; approximately 49% were seen once. In its sample, this clonotype was seen a few times. The antigen is not known. Germline CDR1 is KGHSH and CDR2 is LQKENI. The V gene lost 2 bases and the J gene lost 0 bases, with 12 bases spanning the gap. The CDR3 loop spans 16 amino acids. The study, taken as a whole, reports: Comparison with aged donors showed that long-lived donors had more naive CD4+ cells and higher diversity. Not knowing donor CMV status may have confounded expanded clonotype changes.

Sequencing was done on a sample of blood. The source of this sequence is a man aged 25 to 40 in good health. The chain carries TRBV18 and TRBJ2-3; D uncertain. CDR3 sequence: CASSPNVQTSTDTQYF. Written as DNA, the CDR3 is TGTGCCAGCTCACCAAACGTCCAGACTAGCACAGATACGCAGTATTTT. Drawing the rest from reference TRBV18 and TRBJ2-3, the complete variable domain is NAGVMQNPRHLVRRRGQEARLRCSPMKGHSHVYWYRQLPEEGLKFMVYLQKENIIDESGMPKERFSAEFPKEGPSILRIQQVVRGDSAAYFCASSPNVQTSTDTQYFGPGTRLTVL.